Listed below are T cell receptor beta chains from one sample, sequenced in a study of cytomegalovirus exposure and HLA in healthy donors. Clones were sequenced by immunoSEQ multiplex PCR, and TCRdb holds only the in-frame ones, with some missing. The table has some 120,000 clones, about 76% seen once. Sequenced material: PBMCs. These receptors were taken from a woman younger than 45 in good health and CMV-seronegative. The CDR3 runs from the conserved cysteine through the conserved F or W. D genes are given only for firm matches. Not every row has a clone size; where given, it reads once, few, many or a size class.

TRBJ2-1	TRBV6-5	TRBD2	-	CASSGTSAFNEQFF	TGTGCCAGCAGTGGCACTAGCGCTTTCAATGAGCAGTTCTTC
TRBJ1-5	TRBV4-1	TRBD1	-	CASSQVLAGGGQPQHF	TGCGCCAGCAGCCAAGTTCTCGCAGGGGGAGGTCAGCCCCAGCATTTT
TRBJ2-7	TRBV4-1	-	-	CVSSQEDRPYEQYF	TGCGTCAGCAGCCAAGAAGACAGACCCTACGAGCAGTACTTC
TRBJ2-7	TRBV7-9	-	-	CASSFSTRTAPYEQYF	TGTGCCAGCAGCTTCTCCACTAGGACTGCTCCCTACGAGCAGTACTTC
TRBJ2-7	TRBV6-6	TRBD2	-	CASSTSGRRYEQYF	TGTGCCAGCAGTACGAGCGGGAGGAGATACGAGCAGTACTTC
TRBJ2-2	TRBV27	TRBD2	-	CSASGNTGELFF	TGCTCGGCTAGCGGGAACACCGGGGAGCTGTTTTTT
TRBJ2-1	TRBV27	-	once	CASSFLGFGSYNEQFF	TGTGCCAGCAGTTTTCTTGGTTTCGGCTCCTACAATGAGCAGTTCTTC
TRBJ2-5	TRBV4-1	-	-	CASSQDLNGETQYF	TGCGCCAGCAGCCAAGATTTAAACGGGGAGACCCAGTACTTC
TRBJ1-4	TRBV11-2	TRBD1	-	CASSFGQGDEKLFF	TGTGCCAGCAGCTTTGGGCAGGGGGATGAAAAACTGTTTTTT
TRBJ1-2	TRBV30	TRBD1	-	CAWSRLPGQGAKSYGYTF	TGTGCCTGGAGTAGACTTCCGGGACAGGGGGCTAAAAGCTATGGCTACACCTTC
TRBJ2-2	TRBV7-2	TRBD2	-	CASSLTGGSTGELFF	TGTGCCAGCAGCTTAACGGGAGGGTCCACCGGGGAGCTGTTTTTT
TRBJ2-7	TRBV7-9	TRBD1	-	CASSPTRDSRCEQYF	TGTGCCAGCAGCCCAACCCGGGACAGCCGATGCGAGCAGTACTTC
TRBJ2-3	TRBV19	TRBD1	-	CASRDRDTDTQYF	TGTGCCAGTAGGGACAGGGACACAGATACGCAGTATTTT
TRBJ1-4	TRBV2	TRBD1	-	CASRGQGTNEKLFF	TGTGCCAGCAGGGGACAGGGTACTAATGAAAAACTGTTTTTT
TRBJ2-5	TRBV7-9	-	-	CASGVGGLETQYF	TGTGCCAGCGGCGTCGGGGGGCTGGAGACCCAGTACTTC
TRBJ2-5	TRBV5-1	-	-	CASSLGPLRETQYF	TGCGCCAGCAGCTTGGGTCCCCTTCGGGAGACCCAGTACTTC
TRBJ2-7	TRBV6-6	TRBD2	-	CASRLAGVSYEQYF	TGTGCCAGCAGGCTAGCGGGAGTGTCTTACGAGCAGTACTTC
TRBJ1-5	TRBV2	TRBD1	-	CASSEVPWGTGGSRTQPQHF	TGTGCCAGCAGTGAAGTCCCTTGGGGGACAGGCGGTTCACGGACTCAGCCCCAGCATTTT
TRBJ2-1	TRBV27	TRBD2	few	CASSPGLAGGPREQFF	TGTGCCAGCAGCCCTGGGCTAGCGGGAGGGCCACGTGAGCAGTTCTTC
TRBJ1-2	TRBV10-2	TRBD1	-	CASNPGQGANYGYTF	TGCGCCAGCAACCCTGGACAGGGTGCTAACTATGGCTACACCTTC
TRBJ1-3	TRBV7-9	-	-	CASSPRQSGNTIYF	TGTGCCAGCAGCCCAAGACAGTCTGGAAACACCATATATTTT
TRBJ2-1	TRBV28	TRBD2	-	CASSLQTSGAYNEQFF	TGTGCCAGCAGTTTACAAACTAGCGGGGCCTACAATGAGCAGTTCTTC
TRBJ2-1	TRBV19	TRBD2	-	CASSILAGRNEQFF	TGTGCCAGTAGTATACTAGCGGGACGAAATGAGCAGTTCTTC
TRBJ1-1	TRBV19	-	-	CASSLASGIEAFF	TGTGCCAGTAGTTTAGCTTCCGGGATTGAAGCTTTCTTT
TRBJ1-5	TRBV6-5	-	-	CASSYTGGQPQHF	TGTGCCAGCAGTTACACCGGGGGTCAGCCCCAGCATTTT
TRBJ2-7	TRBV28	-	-	CASSLGAGGNYEQYF	TGTGCCAGCAGTTTAGGGGCTGGGGGGAACTACGAGCAGTACTTC
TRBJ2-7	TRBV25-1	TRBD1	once	CASSTRTGSGQYF	TGTGCCAGCAGTACACGGACAGGGAGTGGGCAGTACTTC
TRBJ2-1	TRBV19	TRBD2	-	CASSGYLPYSAGARNNEQFF	TGTGCCAGTAGTGGGTATCTACCTTATTCGGCGGGAGCAAGGAACAATGAGCAGTTCTTC
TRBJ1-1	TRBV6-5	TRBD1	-	CASTGQGGTEAFF	TGTGCCAGCACCGGACAGGGTGGGACTGAAGCTTTCTTT
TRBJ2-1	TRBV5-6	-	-	CASSLGGTIYNEQFF	TGTGCCAGCAGCTTGGGAGGAACCATTTACAATGAGCAGTTCTTC
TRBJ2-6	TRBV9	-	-	CASSVAVKGAGANVLTF	TGTGCCAGCAGCGTAGCGGTCAAGGGGGCTGGGGCCAACGTCCTGACTTTC
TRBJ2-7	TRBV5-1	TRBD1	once	CASTKAIPGQATYEQYF	TGCGCCAGCACGAAAGCCATTCCGGGACAGGCTACTTACGAGCAGTACTTC
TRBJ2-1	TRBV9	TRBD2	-	CASSKDAGGSSYNEQFF	TGTGCCAGCAGTAAGGATGCGGGGGGGAGCTCCTACAATGAGCAGTTCTTC
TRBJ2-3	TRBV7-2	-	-	CASSSADTQYF	TGTGCCAGCAGCTCCGCAGATACGCAGTATTTT
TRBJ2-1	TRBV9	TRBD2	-	CASSVELAGRGEQFF	TGTGCCAGCAGCGTAGAACTAGCGGGAAGGGGTGAGCAGTTCTTC
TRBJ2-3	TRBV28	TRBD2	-	CASSTSGSTDTQYF	TGTGCCAGCAGTACTAGCGGAAGCACAGATACGCAGTATTTT
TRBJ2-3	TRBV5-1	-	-	CASSLFSSETDTQYF	TGCGCCAGCAGCTTGTTCTCCAGCGAAACAGATACGCAGTATTTT
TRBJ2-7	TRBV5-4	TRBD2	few	CASSLLGGGYEQYF	TGTGCCAGCAGCTTGCTGGGGGGGGGCTACGAGCAGTACTTC
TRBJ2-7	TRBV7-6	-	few	CASSLAEERQPYF	TGTGCCAGCAGCTTAGCCGAGGAGAGACAGCCATACTTC
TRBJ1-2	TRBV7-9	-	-	CSSGRQDDGYTF	TGTTCCAGCGGACGACAGGACGATGGCTACACCTTC